These 2 T cell receptor beta chains share one sample of origin, sequenced in a study of T-cell reconstitution after alpha-beta-depleted transplantation in children (dated by TCRdb to between 2015 and 2016). The meaning of the sample's treatment or condition label: allogeneic hematopoietic cell transplantation with graft depleted of TCRalphabeta T cells and CD19 B cells. The library relied on PCR. Sequencing relied on an Illumina HiSeq 2500. TCR library preparation used molecular barcoding, with unique molecular identifiers applied to normalize quantification of the TCRbeta repertoire. Starting from the raw public reads, TCRdb applied fastp trimming at Q25, assembled clones with MiXCR and retained in-frame beta chains. Each CDR3 protein gets just one entry, which takes the most common genes and DNA from the rows behind it. The sample table contains 300,000 to 350,000 distinct CDR3 sequences; only one count was recorded for 15% to 20% of them. The ten biggest clones cover just over 40% of the sample.

This specimen was PBMCs, mostly from graft donor cells, taken 360 days after TCRalphabeta/CD19-depleted stem cell transplant. The receptors originated from a male patient between 2 and 10 years old who had a stem cell transplant for acute lymphoblastic leukemia, so the T cells may come from the graft donor.

This clonotype occurred a few times. J is TRBJ2-1 and V is TRBV28, with D maybe TRBD1 (5 bases). CDR1 and CDR2 from the germline V gene are MDHEN and SYDVKM. The V end lost 6 bases, the J end lost 4 bases, and 10 bases lay between the germline ends. The length of the CDR3 is 13 residues. CDR3 in amino acids: CASSSPGYNEQFF. The DNA of the CDR3 is TGTGCCAGCAGCTCCCCAGGGTACAATGAGCAGTTCTTC.

This clonotype was recorded many times. The chain couples TRBV4-2 to TRBJ1-5; TRBD1 matches at 7 bases. In germline, CDR1 is LGHNA, CDR2 YNFKEQ. J was trimmed by 2 bases and V by 6 bases; bases with no gene match: 4. The CDR3 sequence is 14 residues long. The CDR3 DNA reads TGTGCCAGCAGTCCCGACAGGGGCAATCAGCCCCAGCATTTT. Amino acids: CASSPDRGNQPQHF.